This T cell receptor beta chain was documented in a study of T cells in Graves' hyperthyroidism and ophthalmopathy. Researchers took RNA transcripts and amplified the TCR beta CDR3 regions from them. TCR CDR3 regions were first amplified by RT-PCR with HTBI primers. MiXCR, applied by TCRdb to the multiplex PCR reads, yields one record per CDR3 protein. The sample has 300,000 to 500,000 distinct CDR3 sequences; 15% are singletons. Orbital computed tomography, thyroid ultrasound, serum thyroxine and TRAb, and clinical symptoms together informed the diagnoses. The sample holds a few counts of this clonotype. The specimen sequenced was blood. The TCR comes from a woman in her 30s with Graves' hyperthyroidism.

This chain's CDR3 is CASSFRDNYEQYF. The CDR3 bases are TGTGCCAGCAGCTTCCGGGACAACTACGAGCAGTACTTC. This rearrangement joins TRBV5-8 to TRBJ2-7; possibly TRBD1 for D (6 bases). Germline V gene lookup returns CDR1 SGHTS and CDR2 YDEGEE. V was pared by 2 bases and J by 3 bases, with 9 bases between. This CDR3 has 13 amino acids.